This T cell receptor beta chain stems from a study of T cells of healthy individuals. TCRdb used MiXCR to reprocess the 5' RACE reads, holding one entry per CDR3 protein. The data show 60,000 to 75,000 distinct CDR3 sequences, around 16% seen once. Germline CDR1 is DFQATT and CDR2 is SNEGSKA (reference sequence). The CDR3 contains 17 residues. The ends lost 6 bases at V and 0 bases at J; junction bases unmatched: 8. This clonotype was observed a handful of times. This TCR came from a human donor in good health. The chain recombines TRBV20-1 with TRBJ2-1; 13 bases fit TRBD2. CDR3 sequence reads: CSATGTSGKYSYNEQFF. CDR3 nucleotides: TGCAGTGCCACCGGGACTAGCGGGAAATACTCCTACAATGAGCAGTTCTTC.